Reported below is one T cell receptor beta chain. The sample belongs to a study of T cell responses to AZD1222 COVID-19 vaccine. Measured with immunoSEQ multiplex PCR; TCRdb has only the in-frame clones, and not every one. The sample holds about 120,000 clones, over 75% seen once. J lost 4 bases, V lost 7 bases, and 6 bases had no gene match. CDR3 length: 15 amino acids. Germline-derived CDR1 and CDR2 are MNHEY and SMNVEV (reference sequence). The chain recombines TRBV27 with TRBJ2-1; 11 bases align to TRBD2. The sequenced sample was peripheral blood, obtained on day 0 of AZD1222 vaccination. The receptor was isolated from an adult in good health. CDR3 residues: CASTSGTSGYNEQFF. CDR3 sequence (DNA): TGTGCCAGCACCTCGGGGACTAGCGGATACAATGAGCAGTTCTTC.